The 13 T cell receptor beta chains below were found in one sample sequenced in a study of kidney transplant recipient with SARS-CoV-2 infection (dated by TCRdb to about 2021). In light of the paper, this sample's time point label describes: pre-pandemic baseline sample and day 111 after first positive SARS-CoV-2 test. The sequencer listed for this sample is Illumina MiSeq. Using fastp trimming at Q25 and MiXCR clonotype assembly, TCRdb reanalyzed the public sequencing data and kept in-frame beta chains. Each CDR3 protein appears once, grouped with its most common genes and DNA. For this sample there are approximately 250,000 distinct CDR3 sequences; about 28% appear just once. Of the sample, almost 7.5% falls within the top ten clones. Specimen: a blood sample, collected at baseline and on roughly day 110 from a kidney transplant recipient. The receptors originated from a male patient between 25 and 39 years old who had COVID-19 and was a kidney transplant recipient. A transplant means some T cells may be of graft donor rather than patient origin.

This clonotype has at least ten counts. This chain connects TRBV8-2 to TRBJ1-2. TRBV8-2 is tagged as a pseudogene. The CDR3 spans 16 residues. The CDR3 loop is CGSEYHDSRKTYGYTF. The CDR3 DNA reads as TGTGGCAGTGAATATCATGATAGCCGAAAGACCTATGGCTACACCTTC.

This clonotype came up many times. J is TRBJ2-7 and V is TRBV16; D might be TRBD1 (6 bases). This CDR3 contains 16 residues. Germline V gives CDR1 KGHSY, CDR2 FQNENV. Deletions cut 3 bases from V and 3 bases from J, with 18 bases between. The CDR3 DNA follows: TGTGCCAGCAGCCATCCCGGTGGGGGCGTAAACTACGAGCAGTACTTC. Translation: CASSHPGGGVNYEQYF. The full variable domain, in which reference TRBV16 and TRBJ2-7 provide the parts outside the CDR3, is GEEVAQTPKHLVRGEGQKAKLYCAPIKGHSYVFWYQQVLKNEFKFLISFQNENVFDETGMPKERFSAKCLPNSPCSLEIQATKLEDSAVYFCASSHPGGGVNYEQYFGPGTRLTVT.

In its sample, this clonotype was seen many times. The chain carries TRBV11-2 and TRBJ2-1; 8 positions match TRBD2. V trimming: 5 bases; J trimming: 2 bases; junction bases outside the gene matches: 11. Germline V gives CDR1 SGHAT, CDR2 FQNNGV. The CDR3 is made up of 17 amino acids. CDR3: CASSKRDSGATYNEQFF. DNA for the CDR3: TGTGCCAGCAGCAAACGGGATAGCGGGGCTACCTACAATGAGCAGTTCTTC. Full variable domain (missing parts from reference TRBV11-2 and TRBJ2-1): EAGVAQSPRYKIIEKRQSVAFWCNPISGHATLYWYQQILGQGPKLLIQFQNNGVVDDSQLPKDRFSAERLKGVDSTLKIQPAKLEDSAVYLCASSKRDSGATYNEQFFGPGTRLTVL.

Of note for this clonotype: A single base separates this from a much larger clone, so it may be a read error. The rearrangement joins TRBV7-2 to TRBJ2-3; 8 positions match TRBD2. The CDR3 loop spans 18 amino acids. J gave up 0 bases and V 5 bases, and 13 bases lay outside the gene matches. From germline, CDR1 is SGHTA and CDR2 FQGNSA. The CDR3 DNA is TGTGCCAGCAGCCTTTCCGGGACTAGTGGGGGTAGCACAGATACGCAGTATTTT. It encodes CASSLSGTSGGSTDTQYF.

The sample holds many counts of this clonotype. V and J are TRBV5-4 and TRBJ1-2; D is uncertain. Germline CDR1 reads SGHNT; CDR2 reads YYREEE (reference sequence). V was clipped by 7 bases and J by 4 bases, with 23 bases between them. The CDR3 is 16 residues long. The CDR3 protein is CASLLCVPGKTYGYTF. In DNA form, the CDR3 reads TGTGCCAGCTTATTGTGCGTACCAGGAAAGACCTATGGCTACACCTTC.

This clonotype appeared many times. CDR3 sequence reads: CASSENQGERAFF. In DNA form, the CDR3 reads TGTGCCAGCTCGGAAAATCAGGGAGAACGAGCTTTCTTT. J is TRBJ1-1 and V is TRBV18; D is perhaps TRBD1 (5 bases). The V end lost 6 bases, the J end lost 10 bases, and 18 bases lay between the germline ends. CDR1 is KGHSH, CDR2 LQKENI, per germline. This CDR3 is 13 amino acids long.

This clonotype was seen ten or more times. The chain links TRBV4-3 to TRBJ1-2; no definite D call. The germline V gene encodes CDR1 LGHNA and CDR2 YSLEER. V shed 0 bases and J shed 7 bases, with 12 bases lying between them. The length of the CDR3 is 14 residues. CDR3 loop: CASSQDIRAIGYTF. In DNA, the CDR3 is TGCGCCAGCAGCCAAGATATAAGGGCAATTGGCTACACCTTC.

The chain recombines TRBV6-6 with TRBJ2-1; TRBD2 matches at 15 bases. The CDR3 extends over 14 amino acids. CDR1 and CDR2 from the germline V gene are MNHNY and SVGAGI (reference sequence). V shed 6 bases and J 7 bases; nucleotides not matched to a gene: 1. The CDR3 is CASSGTSGRNEQFF. In DNA, the CDR3 is TGTGCCAGCAGCGGGACTAGCGGGAGGAATGAGCAGTTCTTC.

A remark on this clonotype: One base away lies a much larger clone, so this may be a sequencing read error. Since the CDR3 does not end with the conserved phenylalanine or tryptophan, this likely comes from a read error. J is TRBJ1-2 and V is TRBV6-5; D not resolved. Germline values: CDR1 MNHEY, CDR2 SVGAGI. This CDR3 region has 12 residues. Between the trimmed V and J ends, which lost 7 bases and 5 bases, there was a span of 11 bases. The CDR3 sequence: CASTLDGYGYTL. The CDR3 DNA is TGTGCCAGCACCCTGGACGGATATGGCTACACCCTC.

In this sample, this clonotype turned up many times. The rearrangement links TRBV11-1 to TRBJ2-1; TRBD2 agrees at 10 bases. Unmatched junction bases numbered 10, after V lost 6 bases and J lost 5 bases. This CDR3 comprises 16 residues. Germline lookup yields CDR1 SGHAT and CDR2 FQDESV (reference sequence). The CDR3 nucleotides read TGTGCCAGCAGTCGCCCTAGCGGGAGTCTCCACAATGAGCAGTTCTTC. The encoded protein is CASSRPSGSLHNEQFF.

Concerning this clonotype: One base away lies a much larger clone, so this may be a sequencing read error. The rearrangement joins TRBV6-5 to TRBJ1-4; 7 bases line up with TRBD1. Germline V CDR1 and CDR2: MNHEY, SVGAGI. The J segment lost 8 bases and the V segment lost 10 bases, leaving 13 bases of the junction unmatched. This CDR3 region has 14 residues. CDR3 loop: CANSIFRGYEKLFF. CDR3 DNA: TGTGCCAACAGCATATTCAGGGGGTACGAAAAACTGTTTTTT.

On this clonotype itself: It may be a read error: a sequence one base away is much more abundant. Lacking the conserved final phenylalanine or tryptophan, this CDR3 likely reflects a read error. The chain employs TRBV6-5 and TRBJ2-1, with D possibly being TRBD2 (6 bases). V lost 6 bases and J lost 5, with 11 bases in between. The germline CDR1 and CDR2 sequences are MNHEY and SVGAGI. The CDR3 is made up of 13 amino acids. The CDR3 sequence: CASSLGLHNEQFL. Written as DNA, the CDR3 is TGTGCCAGCAGCCTGGGACTGCACAATGAGCAGTTCCTC.

The chain couples TRBV5-4 to TRBJ2-3; a possible D gene is TRBD1 (5 bases). With 1 base removed from V and 1 base from J, the gap between germline ends came to 10 bases. The germline V gene encodes CDR1 SGHNT and CDR2 YYREEE (reference sequence). The CDR3 has 15 residues. In nucleotides, the CDR3 is TGTGCCAGCAGCTTGAGTGTCAGGGGCACAGATACGCAGTATTTT. Protein product: CASSLSVRGTDTQYF.